This T cell receptor (beta chain) appears in the sequencing data of a study of technical replicates of blood from a handful of donors. Clones were read by immunoSEQ multiplex PCR, and TCRdb kept only the in-frame ones, dropping some. The sample has approximately 51,000 clones, just over 90% seen once. This clone was recorded a few times. The clonotype originates from a human donor in good health. Some clones in this sample may be carry-over from other donors' samples. Sample: PBMCs.

CDR3 coding DNA: TGTGCCAGCAGTTTGTTTAGCGGGACCAACTACAATGAGCAGTTCTTC. Its protein is CASSLFSGTNYNEQFF. V and J are TRBV2 and TRBJ2-1; 8 positions agree with TRBD2. The CDR3 totals 16 residues. CDR1 is SNHLY and CDR2 is FYNNEI in the germline V gene. J lost 3 bases, V lost 5 bases, and 9 bases had no gene match.